The next 6 T cell receptor beta chains were all read from a single sample in a study of Graves' ophthalmopathy and Graves' hyperthyroidism. The authors amplified TCR beta CDR3 regions, and they did so from RNA transcripts for repertoire sequencing. An opening RT-PCR round employed HTBI primers and preceded a second-round multiplex PCR. TCRdb reprocessed the multiplex PCR reads with MiXCR, giving one entry per CDR3 protein. The table lists around 1,000,000 distinct CDR3 sequences, around a third of them singletons. Input material: peripheral blood or thyroid tissue (not recorded which). These receptor sequences come from an adult man with Graves' hyperthyroidism.

This clonotype came up once. The chain couples TRBV25-1 to TRBJ2-6, with a possible D match to TRBD1 (5 bases). Looked up from germline, CDR1 is MGHDK and CDR2 is SYGVNS. The CDR3 loop spans 13 amino acids. The CDR3 is CAQQGSGANVLTF. The CDR3, as DNA: TGTGCACAGCAGGGATCTGGGGCCAACGTCCTGACTTTC.

The V call is TRBV7-2, the J call TRBJ2-1; 11 bases agree with TRBD2. With V trimmed by 2 bases and J by 1 base, 4 bases remained unmatched. CDR3 length: 17 residues. The V gene's germline CDR1 is SGHTA and CDR2 FQGNSA. CDR3 sequence: CASSLLAGGDSYNEQFF. CDR3 in DNA: TGTGCCAGCAGCTTACTAGCGGGAGGCGATTCCTACAATGAGCAGTTCTTC.

This sequence joins TRBV10-3 and TRBJ1-5; a weak D match, TRBD1 (5 bases). Germline loops: CDR1 ENHRY, CDR2 SYGVKD. V was trimmed by 2 bases and J by 10 bases, leaving 15 bases between them. This CDR3 has 14 amino acids. In DNA form, the CDR3 reads TGTGCCATCAGTGAGACAGGCTCCGAGGAACCCCAGCATTTT. Its translation is CAISETGSEEPQHF.

This clonotype was counted a few times. J is TRBJ1-5 and V is TRBV6-6; 11 nucleotides line up with TRBD1. The CDR3 is made up of 16 amino acids. V was pared by 7 bases and J by 0 bases, with 5 bases of the junction left unmatched. Per the germline V gene, CDR1 is MNHNY and CDR2 is SVGAGI (reference sequence). The CDR3, as DNA: TGTGCCAGCATGGGGACAGGGGGTTTTAGCAATCAGCCCCAGCATTTT. Translating it yields CASMGTGGFSNQPQHF.

In its sample, this clonotype was seen a few times. The chain uses TRBV28 and TRBJ2-7; TRBD2 aligns across 10 bases. V lost 1 base to trimming and J lost 0 bases; unmatched junction nucleotides: 3. Germline lookup yields CDR1 MDHEN and CDR2 SYDVKM. The CDR3 has 16 residues. The CDR3 DNA follows: TGTGCCAGCAGTTTATCGGTAGCGGGAGGCTCCTACGAGCAGTACTTC. Amino acids: CASSLSVAGGSYEQYF.

This clonotype was seen repeatedly, ten times or more. The rearrangement links TRBV2 to TRBJ1-2; D gene uncertain. Per the germline V gene, CDR1 is SNHLY and CDR2 is FYNNEI. CDR3 length equals 12 residues. V was trimmed by 7 bases and J by 2 bases, leaving 8 bases between them. The DNA of the CDR3 is TGTGCCAGCATGGGCACCAACTATGGCTACACCTTC. Translated, it gives CASMGTNYGYTF.